This TCR beta chain derives from a study of blood T cells in healthy people across ages. V lost 4 bases and J lost 5, with 17 bases in between. Per the germline V gene, CDR1 is SGHDN and CDR2 is FVKESK. CDR3 size: 15 residues. The authors ran a second PCR of 7 to 11 cycles using a sample-barcoded 5' primer and a J-beta primer mix. TCRdb reprocessed the 5' RACE reads with MiXCR, giving one entry per CDR3 protein. This table holds about 900,000 distinct CDR3 sequences, roughly 48% found once. Sequencing was done on a sample of blood. J is TRBJ2-5 and V is TRBV14; TRBD2 might be the D (7 bases). The sequence came from a man aged 25-40 years in good health. This CDR3 is CASSPGRGGVETQYF. CDR3 nucleotide sequence: TGTGCCAGCAGCCCAGGAAGGGGGGGCGTGGAGACCCAGTACTTC.